Each of the 18 T cell receptor beta chains below was sequenced from the same sample in a study of T cells expressing NK-cell markers. From the 5' RACE reads, TCRdb lists one entry per CDR3 protein and no DNA. The listing records around 260,000 distinct CDR3 sequences. Material: blood T cells: a sorted CD56 or NKG2C T cell subset, CD4+ or CD8+ T cells, or bulk PBMC T cells (not recorded which). The origin of the receptors is a woman aged 18 to 75 in good health.

This sequence joins TRBV5-1 and TRBJ2-3; checking the TCRdb D call of TRBD1 is not possible without DNA. Germline V CDR1 and CDR2: SGHRS, YFSETQ. The CDR3 runs 18 residues. The CDR3: CASSLDFWVQGHTDTQYF.

The rearrangement uses TRBV6-1 and TRBJ2-3; the TCRdb call, TRBD1, lacks DNA for checking. This CDR3 contains 14 residues. Germline V lookup: CDR1 MNHNS, CDR2 SASEGT. The CDR3 region is CASSEQGGSDTQYF.

The genes are TRBV20-1 and TRBJ2-1; as DNA is missing, the TRBD2 call by TCRdb cannot be tested. Germline loops: CDR1 DFQATT, CDR2 SNEGSKA (reference sequence). The CDR3 is 12 residues long. The CDR3 sequence: CSAMWTYNEQFF.

The genes are TRBV5-4 and TRBJ1-2; TCRdb's assignment of TRBD1 cannot be checked, as there is no DNA. The CDR3 is 15 residues long. Per the germline V gene, CDR1 is SGHNT and CDR2 is YYREEE (reference sequence). The CDR3 loop reads CASSPTMDRGYGYTF.

The chain employs TRBV29-1 and TRBJ1-1; without DNA, the TCRdb call of TRBD1 cannot be checked. Germline CDR1 and CDR2: SQVTM and ANQGSEA. The CDR3 is 12 amino acids. CDR3: CSVDDPGVGAFF.

The rearrangement uses TRBV20-1 and TRBJ1-2. Germline V gene data show CDR1 as DFQATT and CDR2 as SNEGSKA (reference sequence). The CDR3 is 13 residues long. This CDR3 reads CSARVSLNYGYTF.

The genes are TRBV11-2 and TRBJ2-1; TCRdb's D gene call, TRBD2, goes unchecked for lack of DNA. This CDR3 contains 19 residues. Germline values: CDR1 SGHAT, CDR2 FQNNGV. The CDR3 is CASSLSGTSGPLYYNEQFF.

The CDR3 here is CASSPGSATREQYF. The rearrangement links TRBV18 to TRBJ2-7; TCRdb selects TRBD2, and the lack of DNA leaves this call unchecked. Germline V gene lookup returns CDR1 KGHSH and CDR2 LQKENI. The CDR3 loop spans 14 amino acids.

This chain connects TRBV15 to TRBJ2-5; TCRdb picks TRBD1, but there is no DNA to check that call. Germline V CDR1 and CDR2: LNHNV, YYDKDF (reference sequence). The CDR3 covers 18 residues. CDR3 in amino acids: CATSRDAPGQGAGETQYF.

This chain joins TRBV7-9 and TRBJ1-2. Germline CDR1 and CDR2: SEHNR and FQNEAQ (reference sequence). The CDR3 has 12 amino acids. The CDR3 sequence is CASSLGMYGYTF. Combining the CDR3 with reference TRBV7-9 and TRBJ1-2 gives the whole variable domain DTGVSQNPRHKITKRGQNVTFRCDPISEHNRLYWYRQTLGQGPEFLTYFQNEAQLEKSRLLSDRFSAERPKGSFSTLEIQRTEQGDSAMYLCASSLGMYGYTFGSGTRLTVV.

The chain is built from TRBV5-1 and TRBJ1-4. The CDR3 is 15 amino acids. The germline gives CDR1 SGHRS, CDR2 YFSETQ. Here the CDR3 reads CASSLVGSSHEKLFF.

This rearrangement joins TRBV6-2 or TRBV6-3 to TRBJ2-2. CDR1 and CDR2 from the germline V gene are MNHEY and SVGEGT. CDR3 size: 15 residues. The CDR3 protein is CASSYRIANTGELFF.

This chain joins TRBV7-6 and TRBJ1-4. Germline V gene data show CDR1 as SGHVS and CDR2 as FNYEAQ. This CDR3 has 16 amino acids. The chain's CDR3 is CASSLVLGATNEKLFF.

The V gene is TRBV15, the J gene TRBJ2-1. The CDR3 runs to 15 residues. Germline CDR1 LNHNV, CDR2 YYDKDF (reference sequence). The CDR3 spells CATSRDGRSDNEQFF.

The chain carries TRBV5-1 and TRBJ1-4; TCRdb's D call of TRBD1 is untestable without DNA. This CDR3 has 16 amino acids. Germline V gene lookup returns CDR1 SGHRS and CDR2 YFSETQ. The CDR3 protein is CASSTGQPGENEKLFF. Together with reference TRBV5-1 and TRBJ1-4, the CDR3 gives the full variable domain: KAGVTQTPRYLIKTRGQQVTLSCSPISGHRSVSWYQQTPGQGLQFLFEYFSETQRNKGNFPGRFSGRQFSNSRSEMNVSTLELGDSALYLCASSTGQPGENEKLFFGSGTQLSVL.

The chain combines TRBV20-1 with TRBJ1-6; TCRdb reports TRBD1, a call that lacks DNA to check it against. The CDR3 extends over 13 amino acids. Germline values: CDR1 DFQATT, CDR2 SNEGSKA (reference sequence). Here the CDR3 reads CSVTGTGVSPLHF.

The gene calls are TRBV5-1 and TRBJ2-1. This CDR3 has 14 residues. Germline loops: CDR1 SGHRS, CDR2 YFSETQ. Here the CDR3 reads CASSLGDSYNEQFF.

The J gene is TRBJ2-4, the V gene TRBV20-1; the TRBD2 assignment by TCRdb is unverifiable without DNA. The CDR3 extends over 16 amino acids. In germline, CDR1 is DFQATT, CDR2 SNEGSKA (reference sequence). CDR3 sequence reads: CSARGGLAGAKNIQYF.